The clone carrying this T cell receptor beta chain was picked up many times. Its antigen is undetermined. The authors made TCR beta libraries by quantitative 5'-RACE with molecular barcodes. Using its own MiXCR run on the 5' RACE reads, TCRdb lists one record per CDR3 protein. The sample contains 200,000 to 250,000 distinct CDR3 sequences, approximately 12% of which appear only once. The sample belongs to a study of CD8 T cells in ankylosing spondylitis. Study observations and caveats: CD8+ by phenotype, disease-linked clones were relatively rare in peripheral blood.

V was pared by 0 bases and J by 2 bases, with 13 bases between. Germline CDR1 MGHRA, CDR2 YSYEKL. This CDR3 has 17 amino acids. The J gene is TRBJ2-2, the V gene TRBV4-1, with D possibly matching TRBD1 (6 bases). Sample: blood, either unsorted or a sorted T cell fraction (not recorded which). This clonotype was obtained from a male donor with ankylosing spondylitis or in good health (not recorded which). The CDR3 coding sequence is TGCGCCAGCAGCCAAGAACGGTACAGGGCCAACACCGGGGAGCTGTTTTTT. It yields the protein CASSQERYRANTGELFF.